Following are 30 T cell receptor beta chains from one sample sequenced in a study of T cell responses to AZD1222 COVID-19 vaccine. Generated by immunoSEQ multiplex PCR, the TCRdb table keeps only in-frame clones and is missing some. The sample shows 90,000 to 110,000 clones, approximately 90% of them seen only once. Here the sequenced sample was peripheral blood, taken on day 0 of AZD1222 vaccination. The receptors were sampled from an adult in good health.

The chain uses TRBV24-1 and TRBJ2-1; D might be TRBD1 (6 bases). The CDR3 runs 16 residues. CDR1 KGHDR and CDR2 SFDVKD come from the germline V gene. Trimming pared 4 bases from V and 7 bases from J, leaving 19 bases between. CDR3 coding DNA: TGTGCCACCAGTGACTCGCGAATGGGGGCGCTGAATGAGCAGTTCTTC. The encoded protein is CATSDSRMGALNEQFF.

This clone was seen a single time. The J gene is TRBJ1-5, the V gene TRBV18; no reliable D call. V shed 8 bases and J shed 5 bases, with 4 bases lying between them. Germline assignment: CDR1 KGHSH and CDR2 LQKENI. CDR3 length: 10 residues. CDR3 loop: CASTYQPQHF. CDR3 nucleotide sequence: TGTGCCAGCACCTATCAGCCCCAGCATTTT. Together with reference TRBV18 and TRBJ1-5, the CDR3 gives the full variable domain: NAGVMQNPRHLVRRRGQEARLRCSPMKGHSHVYWYRQLPEEGLKFMVYLQKENIIDESGMPKERFSAEFPKEGPSILRIQQVVRGDSAAYFCASTYQPQHFGDGTRLSIL.

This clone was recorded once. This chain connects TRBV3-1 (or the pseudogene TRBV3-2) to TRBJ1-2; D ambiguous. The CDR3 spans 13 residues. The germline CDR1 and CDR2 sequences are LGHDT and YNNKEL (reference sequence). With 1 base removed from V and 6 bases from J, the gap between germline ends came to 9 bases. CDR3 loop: CASSQVLLDGYTF. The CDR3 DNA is TGTGCCAGCAGCCAAGTTTTGCTGGATGGCTACACCTTC.

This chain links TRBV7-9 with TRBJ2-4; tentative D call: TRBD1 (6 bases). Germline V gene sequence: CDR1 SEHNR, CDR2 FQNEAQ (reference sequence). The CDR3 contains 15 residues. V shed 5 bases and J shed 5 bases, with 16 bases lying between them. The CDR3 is CASSPWVGGENIQYF. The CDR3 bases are TGTGCCAGCAGCCCGTGGGTTGGGGGCGAAAACATTCAGTACTTC. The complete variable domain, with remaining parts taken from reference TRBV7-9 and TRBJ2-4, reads DTGVSQNPRHKITKRGQNVTFRCDPISEHNRLYWYRQTLGQGPEFLTYFQNEAQLEKSRLLSDRFSAERPKGSFSTLEIQRTEQGDSAMYLCASSPWVGGENIQYFGAGTRLSVL.

The CDR3 bases are TGTGCCAGCAGCCGCTCCCTGGACAGCCCTGAAGCTTTCTTT. Amino acids: CASSRSLDSPEAFF. The rearrangement joins TRBV11-2 to TRBJ1-1, with a tentative D call TRBD1 (6 bases). The CDR3 has 14 amino acids. Germline loops: CDR1 SGHAT, CDR2 FQNNGV. With 5 bases removed from V and 6 bases from J, the gap between germline ends came to 16 bases.

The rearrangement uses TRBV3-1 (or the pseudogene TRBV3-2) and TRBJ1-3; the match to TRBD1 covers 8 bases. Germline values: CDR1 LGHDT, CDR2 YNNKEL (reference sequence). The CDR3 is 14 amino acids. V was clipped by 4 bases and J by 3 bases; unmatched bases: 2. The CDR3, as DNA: TGTGCCAGCAGCCGTGACAGGGGTGGAAACACCATATATTTT. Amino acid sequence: CASSRDRGGNTIYF.

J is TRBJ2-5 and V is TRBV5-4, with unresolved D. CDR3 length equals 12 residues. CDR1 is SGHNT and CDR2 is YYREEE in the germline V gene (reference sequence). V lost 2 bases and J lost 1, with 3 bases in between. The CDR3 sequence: CASSFPQETQYF. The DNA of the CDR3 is TGTGCCAGCAGCTTCCCCCAAGAGACCCAGTACTTC. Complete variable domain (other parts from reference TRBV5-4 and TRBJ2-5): ETGVTQSPTHLIKTRGQQVTLRCSSQSGHNTVSWYQQALGQGPQFIFQYYREEENGRGNFPPRFSGLQFPNYSSELNVNALELDDSALYLCASSFPQETQYFGPGTRLLVL.

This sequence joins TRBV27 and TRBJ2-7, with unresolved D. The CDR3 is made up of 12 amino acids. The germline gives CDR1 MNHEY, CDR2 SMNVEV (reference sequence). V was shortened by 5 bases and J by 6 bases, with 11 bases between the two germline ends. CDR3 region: CASSSLPGEQYF. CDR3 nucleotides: TGTGCCAGCAGTAGCCTTCCGGGCGAGCAGTACTTC.

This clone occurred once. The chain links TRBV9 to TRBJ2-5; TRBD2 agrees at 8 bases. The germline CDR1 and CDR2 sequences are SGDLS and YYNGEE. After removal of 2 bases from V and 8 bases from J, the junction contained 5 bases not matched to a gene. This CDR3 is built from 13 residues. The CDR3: CASSVSSGGTQYF. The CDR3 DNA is TGTGCCAGCAGCGTCTCAAGCGGGGGAACCCAGTACTTC.

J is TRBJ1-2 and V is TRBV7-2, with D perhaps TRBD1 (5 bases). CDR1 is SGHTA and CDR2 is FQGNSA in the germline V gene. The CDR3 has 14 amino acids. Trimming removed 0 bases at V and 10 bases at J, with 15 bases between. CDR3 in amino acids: CASSLAQRRGTYTF. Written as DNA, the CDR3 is TGTGCCAGCAGCTTAGCGCAACGGAGGGGTACCTACACCTTC.

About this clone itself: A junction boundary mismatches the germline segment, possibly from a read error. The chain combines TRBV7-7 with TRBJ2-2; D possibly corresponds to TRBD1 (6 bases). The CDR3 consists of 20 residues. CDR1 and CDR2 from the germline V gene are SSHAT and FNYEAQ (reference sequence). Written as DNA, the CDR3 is TGTGCTAGCAGCTTCCCCGAGGAACAGGGAGTAAAACCGAGGACCGGGGAGCTGTTTTTT. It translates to CASSFPEEQGVKPRTGELFF. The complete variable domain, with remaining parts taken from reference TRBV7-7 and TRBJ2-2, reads GAGVSQSPRYKVTKRGQDVTLRCDPISSHATLYWYQQALGQGPEFLTYFNYEAQPDKSGLPSDRFSAERPEGSISTLTIQRTEQRDSAMYRCASSFPEEQGVKPRTGELFFGEGSRLTVL.

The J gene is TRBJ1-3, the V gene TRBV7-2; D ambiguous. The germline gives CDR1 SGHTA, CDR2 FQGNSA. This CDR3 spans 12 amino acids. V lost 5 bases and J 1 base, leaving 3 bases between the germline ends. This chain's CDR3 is CASSLSGNTIYF. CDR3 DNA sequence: TGTGCCAGCAGCCTATCTGGAAACACCATATATTTT.

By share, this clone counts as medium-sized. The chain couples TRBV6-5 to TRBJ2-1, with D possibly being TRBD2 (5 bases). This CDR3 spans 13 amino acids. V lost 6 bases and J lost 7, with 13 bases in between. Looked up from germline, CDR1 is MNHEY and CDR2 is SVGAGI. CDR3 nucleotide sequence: TGTGCCAGCAGCTCGGACTCTTTGAATGAGCAGTTCTTC. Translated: CASSSDSLNEQFF.

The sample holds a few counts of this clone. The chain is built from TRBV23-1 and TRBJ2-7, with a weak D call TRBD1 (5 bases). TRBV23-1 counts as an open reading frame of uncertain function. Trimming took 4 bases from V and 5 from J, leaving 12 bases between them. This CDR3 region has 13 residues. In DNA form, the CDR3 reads TGCGCCAGCAGTCGAGCAGGGTGCGACGAGCAGTACTTC. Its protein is CASSRAGCDEQYF.

CDR3: CSVDRLAGEDNEQFF. The CDR3 coding sequence is TGCAGCGTTGATAGGCTAGCGGGGGAAGACAATGAGCAGTTCTTC. The chain uses TRBV29-1 and TRBJ2-1; 10 nucleotides line up with TRBD2. Germline V lookup: CDR1 SQVTM, CDR2 ANQGSEA. This CDR3 has 15 residues. Trimming took 3 bases from V and 5 from J; bases not matched to a gene: 7.

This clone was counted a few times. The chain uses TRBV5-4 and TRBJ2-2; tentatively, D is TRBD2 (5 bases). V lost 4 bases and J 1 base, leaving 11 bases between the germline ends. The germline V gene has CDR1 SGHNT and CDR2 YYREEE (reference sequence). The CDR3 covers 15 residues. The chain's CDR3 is CASSNGLQNTGELFF. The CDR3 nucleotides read TGTGCCAGCAGCAATGGACTCCAGAACACCGGGGAGCTGTTTTTT. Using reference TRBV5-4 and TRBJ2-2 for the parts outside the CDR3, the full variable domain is ETGVTQSPTHLIKTRGQQVTLRCSSQSGHNTVSWYQQALGQGPQFIFQYYREEENGRGNFPPRFSGLQFPNYSSELNVNALELDDSALYLCASSNGLQNTGELFFGEGSRLTVL.

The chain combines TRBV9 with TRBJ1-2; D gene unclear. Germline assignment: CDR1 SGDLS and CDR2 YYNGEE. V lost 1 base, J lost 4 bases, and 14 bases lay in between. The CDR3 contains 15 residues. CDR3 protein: CASSVLGNEGYGYTF. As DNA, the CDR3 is TGTGCCAGCAGCGTACTTGGGAATGAGGGCTATGGCTACACCTTC.

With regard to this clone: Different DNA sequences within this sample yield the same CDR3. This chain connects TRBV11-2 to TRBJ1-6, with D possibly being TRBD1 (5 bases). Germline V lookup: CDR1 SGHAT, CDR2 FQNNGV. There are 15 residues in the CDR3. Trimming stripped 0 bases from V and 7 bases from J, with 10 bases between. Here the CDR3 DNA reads TGTGCCAGCAGCTTAGACCCGGGGCGGAATTCACCCCTCCACTTT. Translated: CASSLDPGRNSPLHF.

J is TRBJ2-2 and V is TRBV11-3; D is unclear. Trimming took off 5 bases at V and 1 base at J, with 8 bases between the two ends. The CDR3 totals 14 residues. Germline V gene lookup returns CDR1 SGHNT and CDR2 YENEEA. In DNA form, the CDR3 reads TGTGCCAGCAGCCCCCGACAGAACACCGGGGAGCTGTTTTTT. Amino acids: CASSPRQNTGELFF.

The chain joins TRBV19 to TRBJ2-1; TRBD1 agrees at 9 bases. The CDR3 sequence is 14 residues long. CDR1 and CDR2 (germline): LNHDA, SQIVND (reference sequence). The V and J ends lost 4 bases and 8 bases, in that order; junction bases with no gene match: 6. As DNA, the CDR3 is TGTGCCAGTAGTACACAGACAGGGGGATATGAGCAGTTCTTC. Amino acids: CASSTQTGGYEQFF.

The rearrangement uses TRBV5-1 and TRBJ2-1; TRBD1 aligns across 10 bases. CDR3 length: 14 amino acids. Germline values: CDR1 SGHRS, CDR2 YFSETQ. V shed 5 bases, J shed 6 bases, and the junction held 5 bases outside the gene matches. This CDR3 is CASRGQGGSNEQFF. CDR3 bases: TGCGCCAGCAGAGGACAGGGGGGTAGCAATGAGCAGTTCTTC.

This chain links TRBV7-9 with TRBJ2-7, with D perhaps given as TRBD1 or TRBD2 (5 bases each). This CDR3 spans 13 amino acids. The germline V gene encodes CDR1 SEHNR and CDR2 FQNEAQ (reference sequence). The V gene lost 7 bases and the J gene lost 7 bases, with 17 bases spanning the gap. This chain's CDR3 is CASTGEGRREQYF. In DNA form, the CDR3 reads TGTGCCAGCACCGGCGAGGGGCGCCGAGAGCAGTACTTC.

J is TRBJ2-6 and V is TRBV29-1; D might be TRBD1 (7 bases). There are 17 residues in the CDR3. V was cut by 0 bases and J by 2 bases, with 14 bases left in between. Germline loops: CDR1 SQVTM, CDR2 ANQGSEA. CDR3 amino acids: CSVEDQAGGTGANVLTF. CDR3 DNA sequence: TGCAGCGTTGAAGATCAGGCAGGGGGGACTGGGGCCAACGTCCTGACTTTC.

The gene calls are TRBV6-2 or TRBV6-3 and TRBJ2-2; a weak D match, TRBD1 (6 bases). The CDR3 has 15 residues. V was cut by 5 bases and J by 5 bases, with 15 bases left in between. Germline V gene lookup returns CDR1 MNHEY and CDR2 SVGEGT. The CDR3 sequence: CASSLDETGTGELFF. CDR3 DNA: TGTGCCAGCAGTCTAGACGAAACAGGGACCGGGGAGCTGTTTTTT.

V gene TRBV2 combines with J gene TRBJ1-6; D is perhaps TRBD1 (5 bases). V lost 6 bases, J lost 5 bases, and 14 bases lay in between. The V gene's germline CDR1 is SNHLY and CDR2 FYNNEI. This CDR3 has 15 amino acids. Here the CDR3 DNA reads TGTGCCAGCAGCGAGCAGGGACTAAATAATTCACCCCTCCACTTT. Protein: CASSEQGLNNSPLHF.

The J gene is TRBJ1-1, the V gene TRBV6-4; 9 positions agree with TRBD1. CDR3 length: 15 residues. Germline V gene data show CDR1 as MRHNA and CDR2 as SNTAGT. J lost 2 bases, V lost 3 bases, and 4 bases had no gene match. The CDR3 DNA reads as TGTGCCAGCAGTGATAAGGGACAGGGAAACACTGAAGCTTTCTTT. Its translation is CASSDKGQGNTEAFF.

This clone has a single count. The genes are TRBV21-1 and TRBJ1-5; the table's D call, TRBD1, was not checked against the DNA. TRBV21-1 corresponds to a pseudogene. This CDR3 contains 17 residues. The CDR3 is CASSPEEGTDSNQPQHF. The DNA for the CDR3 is TGTGCCAGCAGCCCAGAAGAAGGGACAGATAGCAATCAGCCCCAGCATTTT.

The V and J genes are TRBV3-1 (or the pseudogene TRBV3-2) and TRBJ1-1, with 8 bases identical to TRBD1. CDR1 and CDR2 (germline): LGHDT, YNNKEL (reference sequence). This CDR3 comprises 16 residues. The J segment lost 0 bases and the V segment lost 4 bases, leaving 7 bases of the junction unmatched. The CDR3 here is CASSPLAGGLNTEAFF. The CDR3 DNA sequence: TGTGCCAGCAGCCCCTTGGCAGGGGGCTTGAACACTGAAGCTTTCTTT.

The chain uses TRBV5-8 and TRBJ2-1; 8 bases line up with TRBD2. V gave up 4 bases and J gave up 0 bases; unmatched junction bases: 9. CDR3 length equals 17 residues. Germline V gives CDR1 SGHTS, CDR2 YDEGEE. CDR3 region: CASSPLAGGFSYNEQFF. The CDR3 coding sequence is TGTGCCAGCAGCCCCCTGGCGGGGGGTTTCTCCTACAATGAGCAGTTCTTC. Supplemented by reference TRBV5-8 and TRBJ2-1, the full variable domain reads EAGVTQSPTHLIKTRGQQATLRCSPISGHTSVYWYQQALGLGLQFLLWYDEGEERNRGNFPPRFSGRQFPNYSSELNVNALELEDSALYLCASSPLAGGFSYNEQFFGPGTRLTVL.

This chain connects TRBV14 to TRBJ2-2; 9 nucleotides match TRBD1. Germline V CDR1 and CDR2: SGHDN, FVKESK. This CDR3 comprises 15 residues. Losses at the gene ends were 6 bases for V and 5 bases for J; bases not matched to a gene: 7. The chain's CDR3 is CASSSTGGYTGELFF. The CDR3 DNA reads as TGTGCCAGCAGTTCCACAGGGGGCTATACCGGGGAGCTGTTTTTT.